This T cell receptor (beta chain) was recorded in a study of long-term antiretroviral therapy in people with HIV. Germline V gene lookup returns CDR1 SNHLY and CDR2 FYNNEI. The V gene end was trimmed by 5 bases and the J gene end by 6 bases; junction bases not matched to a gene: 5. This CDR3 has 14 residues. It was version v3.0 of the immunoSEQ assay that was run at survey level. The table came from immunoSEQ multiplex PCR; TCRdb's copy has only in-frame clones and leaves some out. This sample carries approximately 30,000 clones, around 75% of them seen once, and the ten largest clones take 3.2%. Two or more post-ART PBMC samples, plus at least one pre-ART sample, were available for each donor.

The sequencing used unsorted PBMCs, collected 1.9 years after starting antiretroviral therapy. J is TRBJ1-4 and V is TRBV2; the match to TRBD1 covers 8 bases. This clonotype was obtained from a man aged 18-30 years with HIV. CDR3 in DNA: TGTGCCAGCAGTTTACAGGGGGGTGATGAAAAACTGTTTTTT. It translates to CASSLQGGDEKLFF.